Listed below are T cell receptor beta chains from one sample, sequenced in a study of early T cells in non-severe SARS-CoV-2 infection. Using its own MiXCR run on the 5' RACE reads, TCRdb lists one record per CDR3 protein. This table has about 90,000 distinct CDR3 sequences, approximately 12% appearing once. The specimen comprised whole blood, sampled at baseline. The receptors originated from an adult who was a healthcare worker with PCR-confirmed SARS-CoV-2 infection or an uninfected control (not recorded which). The CDR3 runs from the conserved cysteine through the conserved F or W. The order of the fields is J gene, clone size, D gene, V gene, CDR3 protein, CDR3 DNA. D genes are given only for firm matches. The size of a clone is reported for some rows only, either as once, few or many, or as a class for expanded clones.

j_gene: TRBJ2-4
abundance: -
d_gene: -
v_gene: TRBV11-2
CDR3aa: CASSLPGKNIQYF
CDR3nt: TGTGCCAGCAGCCTCCCGGGGAAAAACATTCAGTACTTC

j_gene: TRBJ2-1
abundance: few
d_gene: -
v_gene: TRBV5-4
CDR3aa: CASSPRDKIYNEQFF
CDR3nt: TGTGCCAGCAGCCCCCGGGACAAAATCTACAATGAGCAGTTCTTC

j_gene: TRBJ2-2
abundance: -
d_gene: -
v_gene: TRBV7-9
CDR3aa: CASSSEGTGELFF
CDR3nt: TGTGCCAGCAGCTCAGAGGGAACCGGGGAGCTGTTTTTT

j_gene: TRBJ2-7
abundance: many
d_gene: -
v_gene: TRBV7-6
CDR3aa: CASSHDVSYEQYF
CDR3nt: TGTGCCAGCAGCCACGACGTCTCCTACGAGCAGTACTTC

j_gene: TRBJ2-2
abundance: many
d_gene: -
v_gene: TRBV28
CDR3aa: CASSFGLYTGELFF
CDR3nt: TGTGCCAGCAGTTTCGGGTTGTACACCGGGGAGCTGTTTTTT

j_gene: TRBJ1-1
abundance: -
d_gene: -
v_gene: TRBV7-9
CDR3aa: CASSFEVGTEAFF
CDR3nt: TGTGCCAGCAGCTTCGAAGTCGGTACTGAAGCTTTCTTT

j_gene: TRBJ2-2
abundance: -
d_gene: -
v_gene: TRBV7-9
CDR3aa: CASSRAGRANTGELFF
CDR3nt: TGTGCTTCAAGTAGGGCGGGACGCGCGAACACCGGGGAGCTGTTTTTT

j_gene: TRBJ2-2
abundance: many
d_gene: TRBD2
v_gene: TRBV12-5
CDR3aa: CASGRGREASGELFF
CDR3nt: TGTGCTAGTGGCCGAGGCCGGGAGGCATCCGGGGAGCTGTTTTTT

j_gene: TRBJ2-1
abundance: many
d_gene: TRBD2
v_gene: TRBV5-1
CDR3aa: CASSWGSASGPYNEQFF
CDR3nt: TGCGCCAGCAGCTGGGGATCGGCTAGCGGGCCTTACAATGAGCAGTTCTTC

j_gene: TRBJ2-3
abundance: few
d_gene: -
v_gene: TRBV24-1
CDR3aa: CATSDSGIQKDTQYF
CDR3nt: TGTGCCACCAGTGATTCCGGCATCCAAAAGGATACGCAGTATTTT

j_gene: TRBJ1-1
abundance: few
d_gene: TRBD1
v_gene: TRBV12-3/TRBV12-4
CDR3aa: CASRWDSLNTEAFF
CDR3nt: TGTGCCAGCAGGTGGGACAGCTTGAACACTGAAGCTTTCTTT

j_gene: TRBJ2-1
abundance: many
d_gene: -
v_gene: TRBV7-3
CDR3aa: CASSSRGPGNEQFF
CDR3nt: TGTGCCAGCAGCTCACGGGGGCCAGGCAATGAGCAGTTCTTC

j_gene: TRBJ2-5
abundance: -
d_gene: TRBD1
v_gene: TRBV18
CDR3aa: CASSPAPPRTGQETQYF
CDR3nt: TGTGCCAGCTCACCAGCTCCTCCCCGGACAGGCCAAGAGACCCAGTACTTC

j_gene: TRBJ1-1
abundance: -
d_gene: -
v_gene: TRBV28
CDR3aa: CASSLDSMGSRTEAFF
CDR3nt: TGTGCCAGCAGTTTGGATTCCATGGGGAGTCGTACTGAAGCTTTCTTT

j_gene: TRBJ1-2
abundance: few
d_gene: -
v_gene: TRBV5-4
CDR3aa: CASSPDRQALRGYTF
CDR3nt: TGTGCCAGCAGCCCCGACCGACAGGCGCTCAGGGGCTACACCTTC

j_gene: TRBJ1-6
abundance: few
d_gene: -
v_gene: TRBV7-7
CDR3aa: CASSLSLVAVDSPLHF
CDR3nt: TGTGCTAGCAGCTTATCGCTCGTGGCCGTAGATTCACCCCTCCACTTT